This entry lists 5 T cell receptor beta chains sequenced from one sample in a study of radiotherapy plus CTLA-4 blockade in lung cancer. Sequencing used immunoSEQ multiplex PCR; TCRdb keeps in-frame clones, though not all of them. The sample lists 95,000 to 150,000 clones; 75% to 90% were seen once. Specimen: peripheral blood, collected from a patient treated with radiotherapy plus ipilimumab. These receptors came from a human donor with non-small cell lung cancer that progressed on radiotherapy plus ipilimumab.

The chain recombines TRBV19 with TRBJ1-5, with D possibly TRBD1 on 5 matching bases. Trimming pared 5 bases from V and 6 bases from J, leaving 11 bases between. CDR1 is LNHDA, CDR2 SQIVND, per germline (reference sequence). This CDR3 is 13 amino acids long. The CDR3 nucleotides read TGTGCCAGTAGTGGGCAGGGCCCTCAGCCCCAGCATTTT. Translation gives CASSGQGPQPQHF.

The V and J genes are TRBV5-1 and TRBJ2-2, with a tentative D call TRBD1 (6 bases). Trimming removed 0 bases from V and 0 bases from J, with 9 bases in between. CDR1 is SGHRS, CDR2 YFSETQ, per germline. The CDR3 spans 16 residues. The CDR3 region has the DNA TGCGCCAGCAGCTTGGGGGGGCAGGCGAACACCGGGGAGCTGTTTTTT. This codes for CASSLGGQANTGELFF.

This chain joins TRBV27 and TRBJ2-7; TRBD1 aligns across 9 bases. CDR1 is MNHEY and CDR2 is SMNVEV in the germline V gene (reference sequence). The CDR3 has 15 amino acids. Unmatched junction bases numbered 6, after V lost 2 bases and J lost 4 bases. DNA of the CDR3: TGTGCCAGCAGTTTAATAGGGACAGGGTCTTACGAGCAGTACTTC. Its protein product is CASSLIGTGSYEQYF.

The CDR3, as DNA: TGCGCCAGCAGCGTAATAACAGGGAAGGAAAAACTGTTTTTT. It encodes CASSVITGKEKLFF. The rearrangement joins TRBV5-1 to TRBJ1-4; D is perhaps TRBD1 (6 bases). Trimming removed 4 bases from V and 8 bases from J, with 15 bases in between. The length of the CDR3 is 14 residues. The germline CDR1 and CDR2 sequences are SGHRS and YFSETQ.

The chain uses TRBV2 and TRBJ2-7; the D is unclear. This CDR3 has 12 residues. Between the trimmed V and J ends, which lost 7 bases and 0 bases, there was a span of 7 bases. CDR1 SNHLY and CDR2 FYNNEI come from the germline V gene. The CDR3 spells CASTPDSYEQYF. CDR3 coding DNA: TGTGCCAGCACCCCGGACTCCTACGAGCAGTACTTC.